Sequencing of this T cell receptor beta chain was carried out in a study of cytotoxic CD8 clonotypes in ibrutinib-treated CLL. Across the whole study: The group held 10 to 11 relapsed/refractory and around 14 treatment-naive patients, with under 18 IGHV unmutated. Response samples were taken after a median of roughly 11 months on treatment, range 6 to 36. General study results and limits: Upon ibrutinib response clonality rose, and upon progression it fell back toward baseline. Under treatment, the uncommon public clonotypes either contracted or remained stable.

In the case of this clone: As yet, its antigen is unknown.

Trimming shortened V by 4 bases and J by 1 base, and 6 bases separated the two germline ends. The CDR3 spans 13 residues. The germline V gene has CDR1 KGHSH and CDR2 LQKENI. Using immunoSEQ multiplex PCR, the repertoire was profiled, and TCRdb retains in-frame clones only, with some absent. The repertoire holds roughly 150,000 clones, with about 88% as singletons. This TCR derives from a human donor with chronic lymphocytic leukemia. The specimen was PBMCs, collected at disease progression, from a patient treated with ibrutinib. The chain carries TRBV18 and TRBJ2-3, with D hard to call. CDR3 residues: CASSLTGTDTQYF. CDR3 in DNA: TGTGCCAGCTCACTAACAGGCACAGATACGCAGTATTTT.